This T cell receptor beta chain was retrieved from a study of post-analysis software for immune sequencing data. Across the whole study: Relapsing-remitting, secondary progressive and progressive-relapsing forms made up the multiple sclerosis disease courses. Regarding the study as a whole: Four or five TRBV segments were significantly more frequent in patients than in controls. TRBV5-6, TRBV5-1 and TRBV20-1 were among these segments.

The CDR3 spans 16 residues. Germline-derived CDR1 and CDR2 are MNHEY and SVGAGI. V lost 0 bases and J lost 6, with 17 bases in between. Unique molecular identifiers were built into the TCR beta cDNA libraries. A population of 1 to 10 million T cells gave rise to roughly 0.5 million cDNA molecules. TCRdb re-called the PCR reads with MiXCR, one entry per CDR3 protein. The sample comprises around 400,000 distinct CDR3 sequences, around 33% of which are singletons, and around an eighth rests with the top ten. With regard to this clonotype: The antigen is undetermined.

Material for sequencing was blood. The chain links TRBV6-5 to TRBJ1-2; possibly TRBD1 for D (6 bases). This receptor was identified in a girl under 18 with multiple sclerosis. In DNA, the CDR3 is TGTGCCAGCAGTTACTCGGGGGCAGGGAGGATGGATGGCTACACCTTC. Translation gives CASSYSGAGRMDGYTF.